These T cell receptor beta chains were read from a single sample in a study of cytomegalovirus exposure and HLA in healthy donors. Assay: immunoSEQ multiplex PCR; the TCRdb copy retains only in-frame clones and omits some. The data hold 120,000 or so clones, with 60% to 85% observed a single time. The sample taken for sequencing was PBMCs. These receptors all stem from a man aged 25 to 45 in good health and CMV-seronegative. The conserved cysteine and the conserved F or W are not part of the CDR3 here.

J	V	CDR3
TRBJ2-5	TRBV11-3	ASSDGGVGGQETQY
TRBJ1-2	TRBV4-1	ASSQVLSGVANYGYT
TRBJ2-3	TRBV30	AWSVTSGALDTQY
TRBJ1-5	TRBV7-2	ASSTDRGPQPQH
TRBJ1-2	TRBV29-1	SATRDYGYT
TRBJ1-5	TRBV19	ASTTLLAGDSNQPQH
TRBJ1-5	TRBV6-1	ASSEFMGQPQGSNQPQH
TRBJ2-7	TRBV5-1	ASSLDGRRGTSSTEQY
TRBJ1-1	TRBV5-5	ASSPPRLQGNTEAF
TRBJ2-7	TRBV6-5	ASSTGTLKPYEQY